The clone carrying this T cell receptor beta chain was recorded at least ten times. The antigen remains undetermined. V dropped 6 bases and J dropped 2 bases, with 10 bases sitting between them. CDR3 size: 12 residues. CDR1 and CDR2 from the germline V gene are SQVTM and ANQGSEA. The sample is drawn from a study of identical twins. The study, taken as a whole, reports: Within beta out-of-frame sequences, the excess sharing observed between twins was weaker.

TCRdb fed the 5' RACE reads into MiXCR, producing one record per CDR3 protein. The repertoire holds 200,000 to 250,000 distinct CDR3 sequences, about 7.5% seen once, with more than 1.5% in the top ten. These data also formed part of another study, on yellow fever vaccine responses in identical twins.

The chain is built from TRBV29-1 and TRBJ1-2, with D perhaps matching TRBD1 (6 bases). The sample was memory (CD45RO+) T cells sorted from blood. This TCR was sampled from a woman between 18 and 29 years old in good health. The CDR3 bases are TGCAGCGTCGAAACAGGGAACTATGGCTACACCTTC. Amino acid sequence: CSVETGNYGYTF.